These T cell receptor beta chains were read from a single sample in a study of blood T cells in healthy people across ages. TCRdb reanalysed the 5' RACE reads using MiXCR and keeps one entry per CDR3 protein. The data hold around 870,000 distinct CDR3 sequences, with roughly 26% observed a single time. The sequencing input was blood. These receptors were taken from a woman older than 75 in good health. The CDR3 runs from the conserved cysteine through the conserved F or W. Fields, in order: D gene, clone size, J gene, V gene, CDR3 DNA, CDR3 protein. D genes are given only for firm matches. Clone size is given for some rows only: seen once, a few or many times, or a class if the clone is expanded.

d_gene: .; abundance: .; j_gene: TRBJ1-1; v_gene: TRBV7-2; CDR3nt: TGTGCCAGCAGCTTACAATTTTGGAACACTGAAGCTTTCTTT; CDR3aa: CASSLQFWNTEAFF
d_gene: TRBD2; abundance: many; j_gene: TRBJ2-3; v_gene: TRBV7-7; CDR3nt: TGTGCTAGCAGCTTAGGCGGGGGTACCACAGATACGCAGTATTTT; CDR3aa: CASSLGGGTTDTQYF
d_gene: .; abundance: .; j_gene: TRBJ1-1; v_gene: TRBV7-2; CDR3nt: TGTGCCAGCAGCTTGTTCTCGCGGGAAGCTTTCTTT; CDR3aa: CASSLFSREAFF
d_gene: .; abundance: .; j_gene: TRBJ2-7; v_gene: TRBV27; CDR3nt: TGTGCCAGCAGTCTAAAACCCGCCGGGACACCCTACGAGCAGTACTTC; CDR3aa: CASSLKPAGTPYEQYF
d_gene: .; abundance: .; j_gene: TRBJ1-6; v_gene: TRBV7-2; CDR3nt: TGTGCCAGCAGCTCTTCCGGCTCACCCCTCCACTTT; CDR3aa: CASSSSGSPLHF
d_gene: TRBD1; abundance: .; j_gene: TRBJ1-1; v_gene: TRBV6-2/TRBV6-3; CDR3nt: TGTGCCAGCTTAGAACCAGGGGGCACTGAAGCTTTCTTT; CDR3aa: CASLEPGGTEAFF
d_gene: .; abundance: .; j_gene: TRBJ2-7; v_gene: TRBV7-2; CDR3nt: TGTGCCAGCAGCTTCACCGGGACGGGGCTGGATGAGCAGTACTTC; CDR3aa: CASSFTGTGLDEQYF
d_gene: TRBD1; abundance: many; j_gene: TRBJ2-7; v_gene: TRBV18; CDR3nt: TGTGCCAGCTCAGTTACAGGGGGCAAATCCTACGAGCAGTACTTC; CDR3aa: CASSVTGGKSYEQYF
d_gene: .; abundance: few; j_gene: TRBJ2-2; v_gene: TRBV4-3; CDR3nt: TGCGCCAGCAGCCAAGATAGCTCTAGCGAGGCCGGGGAGCTGTTTTTT; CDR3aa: CASSQDSSSEAGELFF
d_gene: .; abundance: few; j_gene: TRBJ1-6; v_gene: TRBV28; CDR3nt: TGTGCCAGCAGACAGCAGGGGATCCAAAATTCACCCCTCCACTTT; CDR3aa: CASRQQGIQNSPLHF
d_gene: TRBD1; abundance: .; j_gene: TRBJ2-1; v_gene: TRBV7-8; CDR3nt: TGTGCCAGCAGCTTGTCCCGGGACAGGAGCAATGAGCAGTTCTTC; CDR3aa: CASSLSRDRSNEQFF
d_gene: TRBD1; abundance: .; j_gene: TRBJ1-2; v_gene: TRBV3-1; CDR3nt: TGTGCCAGCAGCACCCGTGACAGGGGGGGTTATGGCTACACCTTC; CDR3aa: CASSTRDRGGYGYTF
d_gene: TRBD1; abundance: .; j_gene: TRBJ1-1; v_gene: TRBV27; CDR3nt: TGTGCCAGCAGTTTAACGACAGGGGGTTTTGAAGCTTTCTTT; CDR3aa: CASSLTTGGFEAFF
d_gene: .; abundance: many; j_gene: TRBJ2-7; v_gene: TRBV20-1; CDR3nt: TGCAGTGCTAGACGGGGGGCGAGCTACGAGCAGTACTTC; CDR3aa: CSARRGASYEQYF
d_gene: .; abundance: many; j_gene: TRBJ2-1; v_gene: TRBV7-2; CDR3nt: TGTGCCAGCAGCTTAAAGGGGAGCTCCTACAATGAGCAGTTCTTC; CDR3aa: CASSLKGSSYNEQFF
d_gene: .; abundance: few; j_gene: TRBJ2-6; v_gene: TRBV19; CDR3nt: TGTGCCAGTAGTATAGAAGGGGCCGGGGCCAACGTCCTGACTTTC; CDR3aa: CASSIEGAGANVLTF
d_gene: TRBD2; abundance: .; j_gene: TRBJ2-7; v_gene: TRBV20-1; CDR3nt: TGCAGTGCTAGGGGACCGGGAGGGACCTACGAGCAGTACTTC; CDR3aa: CSARGPGGTYEQYF
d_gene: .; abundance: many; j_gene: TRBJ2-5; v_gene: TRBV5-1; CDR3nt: TGCGCCAGCACCCTACCACCCTCAGAGACCCAGTACTTC; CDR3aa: CASTLPPSETQYF
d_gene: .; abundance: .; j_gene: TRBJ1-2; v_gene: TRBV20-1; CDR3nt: TGCAGTGCTAGAGATTTATCACGGCGAGGAGGGTATGGCTACACCTTC; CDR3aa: CSARDLSRRGGYGYTF
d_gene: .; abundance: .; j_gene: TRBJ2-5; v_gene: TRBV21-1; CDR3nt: TGTGCCAGCAGCTCCGAGCCCATTCAAGGGGGGCAGTACTTC; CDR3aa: CASSSEPIQGGQYF
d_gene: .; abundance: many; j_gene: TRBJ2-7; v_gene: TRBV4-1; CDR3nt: TGCGCCAGCAGCCAAGGTACTGCGGGGATGTCCTACGAGCAGTACTTC; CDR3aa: CASSQGTAGMSYEQYF
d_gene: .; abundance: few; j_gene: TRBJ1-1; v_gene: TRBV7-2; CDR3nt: TGTGCCAGCAGCTTACAAGACAGTCGGACTGAAGCTTTCTTT; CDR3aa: CASSLQDSRTEAFF
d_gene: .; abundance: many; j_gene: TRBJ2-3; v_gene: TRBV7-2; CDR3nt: TGTGCCAGCAGCCCCCTTGCAGATACGCAGTATTTT; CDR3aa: CASSPLADTQYF
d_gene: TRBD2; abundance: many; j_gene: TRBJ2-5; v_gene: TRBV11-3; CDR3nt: TGTGCCAGCACCCCGACCGGGAGGCGGGAGACCCAGTACTTC; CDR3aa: CASTPTGRRETQYF
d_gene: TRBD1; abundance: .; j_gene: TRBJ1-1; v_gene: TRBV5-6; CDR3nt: TGTGCCAGCAGCCCTGGACAGGGCCGACACACTGAAGCTTTCTTT; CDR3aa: CASSPGQGRHTEAFF
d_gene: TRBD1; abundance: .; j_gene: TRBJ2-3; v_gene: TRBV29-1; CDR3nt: TGCAGCGTAGACTTCCGGGACAGGGGCACAGATACGCAGTATTTT; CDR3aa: CSVDFRDRGTDTQYF
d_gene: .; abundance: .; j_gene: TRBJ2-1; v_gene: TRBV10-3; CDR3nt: TGTGCCATCAGCCCGGGGGGCCCCGGGGAGCAGTTCTTC; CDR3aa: CAISPGGPGEQFF
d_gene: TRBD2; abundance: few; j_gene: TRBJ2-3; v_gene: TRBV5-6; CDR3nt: TGTGCCAGCAGCTTTGTTAGCGGGGGGGCGTTGGATACGCAGTATTTT; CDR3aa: CASSFVSGGALDTQYF
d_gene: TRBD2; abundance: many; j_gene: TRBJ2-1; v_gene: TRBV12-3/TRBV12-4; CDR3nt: TGTGCCAGCAGGACTAGCCCCCTCAATGAGCAGTTCTTC; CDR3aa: CASRTSPLNEQFF
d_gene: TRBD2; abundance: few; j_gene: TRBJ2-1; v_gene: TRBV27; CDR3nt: TGTGCCAGCAGTTTCCCTAGCGGGGGGGCTGTTGAGCCGTTCTTC; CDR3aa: CASSFPSGGAVEPFF